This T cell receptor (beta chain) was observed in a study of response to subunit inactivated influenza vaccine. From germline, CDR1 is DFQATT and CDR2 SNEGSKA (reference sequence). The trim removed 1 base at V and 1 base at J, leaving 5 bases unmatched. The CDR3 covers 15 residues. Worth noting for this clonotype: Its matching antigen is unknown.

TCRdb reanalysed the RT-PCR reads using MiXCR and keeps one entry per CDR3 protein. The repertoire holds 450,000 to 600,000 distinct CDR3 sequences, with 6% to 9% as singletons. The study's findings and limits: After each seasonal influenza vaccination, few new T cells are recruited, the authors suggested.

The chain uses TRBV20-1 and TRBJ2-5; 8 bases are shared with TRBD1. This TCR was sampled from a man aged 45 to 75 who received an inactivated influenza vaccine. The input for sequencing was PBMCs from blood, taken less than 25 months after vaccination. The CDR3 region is CSARAGQALQETQYF. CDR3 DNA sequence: TGCAGTGCTAGAGCGGGACAGGCGCTCCAAGAGACCCAGTACTTC.